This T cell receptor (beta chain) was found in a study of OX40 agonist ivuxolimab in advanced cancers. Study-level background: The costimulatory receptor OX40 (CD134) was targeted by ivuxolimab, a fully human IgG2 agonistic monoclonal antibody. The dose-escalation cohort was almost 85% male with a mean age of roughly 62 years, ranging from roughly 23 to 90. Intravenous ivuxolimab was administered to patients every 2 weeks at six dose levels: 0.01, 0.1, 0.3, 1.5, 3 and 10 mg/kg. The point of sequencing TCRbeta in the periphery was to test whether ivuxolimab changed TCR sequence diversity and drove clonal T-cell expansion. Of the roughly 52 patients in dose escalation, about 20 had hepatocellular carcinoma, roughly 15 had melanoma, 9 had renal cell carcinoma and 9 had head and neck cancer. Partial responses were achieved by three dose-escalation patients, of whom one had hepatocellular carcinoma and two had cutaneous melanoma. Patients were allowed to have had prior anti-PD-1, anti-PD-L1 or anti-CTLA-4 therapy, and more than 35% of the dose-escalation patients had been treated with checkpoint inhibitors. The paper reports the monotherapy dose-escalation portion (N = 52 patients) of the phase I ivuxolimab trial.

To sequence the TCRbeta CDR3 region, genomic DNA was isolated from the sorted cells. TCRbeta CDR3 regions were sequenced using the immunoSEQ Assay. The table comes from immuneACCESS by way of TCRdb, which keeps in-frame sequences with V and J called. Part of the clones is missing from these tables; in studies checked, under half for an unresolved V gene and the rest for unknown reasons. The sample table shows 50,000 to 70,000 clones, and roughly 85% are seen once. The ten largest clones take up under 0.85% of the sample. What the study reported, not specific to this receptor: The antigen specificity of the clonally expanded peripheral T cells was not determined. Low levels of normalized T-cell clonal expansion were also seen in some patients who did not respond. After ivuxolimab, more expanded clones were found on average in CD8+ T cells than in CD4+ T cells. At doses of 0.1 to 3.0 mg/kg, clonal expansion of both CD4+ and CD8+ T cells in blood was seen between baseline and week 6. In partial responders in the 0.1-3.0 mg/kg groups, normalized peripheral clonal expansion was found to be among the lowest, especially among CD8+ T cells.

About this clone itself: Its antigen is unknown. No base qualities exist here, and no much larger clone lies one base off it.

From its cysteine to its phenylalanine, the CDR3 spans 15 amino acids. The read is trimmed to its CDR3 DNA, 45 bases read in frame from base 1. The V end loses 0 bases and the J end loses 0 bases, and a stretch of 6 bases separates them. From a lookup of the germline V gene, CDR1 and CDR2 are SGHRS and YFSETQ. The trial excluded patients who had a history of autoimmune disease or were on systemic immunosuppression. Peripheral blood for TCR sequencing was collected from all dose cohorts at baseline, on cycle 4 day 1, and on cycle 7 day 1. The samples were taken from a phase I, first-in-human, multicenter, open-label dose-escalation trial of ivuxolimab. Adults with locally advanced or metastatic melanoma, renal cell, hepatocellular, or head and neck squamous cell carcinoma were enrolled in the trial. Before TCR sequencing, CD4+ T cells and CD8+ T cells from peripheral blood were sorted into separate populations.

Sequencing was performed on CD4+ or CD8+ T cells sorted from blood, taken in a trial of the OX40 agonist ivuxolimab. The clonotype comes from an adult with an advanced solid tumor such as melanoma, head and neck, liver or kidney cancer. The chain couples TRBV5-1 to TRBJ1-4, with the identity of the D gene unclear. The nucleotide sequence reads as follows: TGCGCCAGCAGCTTGGTTCCAGCAACTAATGAAAAACTGTTTTTT. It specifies CASSLVPATNEKLFF.